The source of this T cell receptor (beta chain) is a study of spatial heterogeneity in lung cancer. Notes on this clonotype: The library was designed around alpha chains, so this beta chain is a stray read whose abundance carries little weight.

Per germline, CDR1 GTSNPN and CDR2 SVGIG (reference sequence). V lost 2 bases, J lost 2 bases, and 17 bases lay in between. CDR3 length: 16 residues. TCR cDNA molecules were tagged individually, and each one carried a unique molecular identifier. TCRdb reanalysed the 5' RACE reads using MiXCR and keeps one entry per CDR3 protein. The sample holds about 170 distinct CDR3 sequences; less than 50% are singletons and the top ten take more than 70%. Time point denoted: sample taken at primary tumor resection. No cells were sorted before sequencing. The whole RNA sequenced was extracted from tumor, nontumor lung or frozen PBMC. Samples came from some 73 TRACERx patients with untreated early-stage lung cancer.

The V call is TRBV30, the J call TRBJ2-3; D may match TRBD1 or TRBD2 (5 bases each). This receptor was obtained from a male donor with early-stage non-small cell lung cancer. Sequenced here: PBMCs, sampled at surgery. The CDR3 DNA reads TGTGCCTGGAGTCCAGGGACCCTCAAGGACACAGATACGCAGTATTTT. It codes for CAWSPGTLKDTDTQYF.